A single sample gave rise to the 15 T cell receptor beta chains below, sequenced in a study of T cells after yellow fever vaccination. TCRdb ran MiXCR on the 5' RACE reads and lists one entry per CDR3 protein. The table records approximately 250,000 distinct CDR3 sequences, 5.2% of them present only once. The material sequenced was CD4+ T cells sorted from PBMCs, taken on the day of the yellow fever booster vaccination. The receptors shown here come from a man aged 18 to 29 who received the YFV17D yellow fever vaccine.

V usage is TRBV20-1 and J usage is TRBJ1-2, with D uncertain. The V gene lost 0 bases and the J gene lost 6 bases, with 11 bases spanning the gap. Germline V gene data show CDR1 as DFQATT and CDR2 as SNEGSKA (reference sequence). CDR3 length: 13 amino acids. The CDR3 region is CSARDLGKDGYTF. In nucleotides, the CDR3 is TGCAGTGCTAGAGATCTTGGGAAAGATGGCTACACCTTC.

This clonotype was seen only a few times. V gene TRBV5-1 combines with J gene TRBJ2-7; D is perhaps TRBD1 (5 bases). This CDR3 contains 14 residues. CDR1 is SGHRS, CDR2 YFSETQ, per germline. Deletions cut 5 bases from V and 6 bases from J, with 18 bases between. CDR3 in DNA: TGCGCCAGCAGTCTTGGGGCTGGGGCCAGCGAGCAGTACGTC. This sequence encodes CASSLGAGASEQYV.

The gene calls are TRBV19 and TRBJ1-2; the D gene is possibly TRBD1 (5 bases). CDR1 is LNHDA, CDR2 SQIVND, per germline (reference sequence). The CDR3 extends over 16 amino acids. Trimming cost V 1 base and J 7 bases, with 19 bases left between them. The CDR3 DNA sequence: TGTGCCAGTAGTATAGTGGCCGGGACGGAGGCTGGTGGCTACACCTTC. This encodes CASSIVAGTEAGGYTF.

This clonotype was counted many times. The V gene is TRBV29-1, the J gene TRBJ1-1; no clear D gene. V lost 4 bases and J 0 bases, leaving 9 bases between the germline ends. CDR3 length: 13 residues. Per the germline V gene, CDR1 is SQVTM and CDR2 is ANQGSEA. The CDR3 DNA reads as TGCAGCGTTGTGGTCCCCATGAACACTGAAGCTTTCTTT. The encoded protein is CSVVVPMNTEAFF.

The rearrangement links TRBV9 to TRBJ1-1; 9 nucleotides line up with TRBD1. V dropped 4 bases and J dropped 4; count of bases not matched to a gene: 5. CDR1 is SGDLS and CDR2 is YYNGEE in the germline V gene. The CDR3 is made up of 14 amino acids. CDR3 residues: CASSSGTGITEAFF. DNA for the CDR3: TGTGCCAGCAGCTCAGGGACAGGGATCACTGAAGCTTTCTTT.

At least ten counts were recorded for this clonotype. The rearrangement joins TRBV7-2 to TRBJ2-3; 8 bases line up with TRBD2. The CDR3 is 15 amino acids. Germline CDR1 SGHTA, CDR2 FQGNSA. V was pared by 7 bases and J by 1 base, with 7 bases of the junction left unmatched. The CDR3 here is CASTLGSGGTDTQYF. As DNA, the CDR3 is TGTGCCAGCACCTTGGGTAGCGGGGGCACAGATACGCAGTATTTT.

This clonotype was recorded at least ten times. The V gene is TRBV5-5, the J gene TRBJ2-3, with D perhaps matching TRBD1 or TRBD2 (6 bases each). This CDR3 region has 11 residues. Germline-derived CDR1 and CDR2 are SGHKS and YYEKEE (reference sequence). V lost 1 base, J lost 14 bases, and 11 bases lay in between. This chain's CDR3 is CASSLTGTLYF. The CDR3, as DNA: TGTGCCAGCAGCTTGACAGGGACTTTGTATTTT.

V gene TRBV6-5 combines with J gene TRBJ1-2; possibly TRBD1 for D (6 bases). This CDR3 is 15 amino acids long. Germline V CDR1 and CDR2: MNHEY, SVGAGI. V was clipped by 4 bases and J by 4 bases, with 16 bases between them. The CDR3 nucleotides are TGTGCCAGCAGTTCGGCTGGGGGGGCGACCTATGGCTACACCTTC. Protein sequence: CASSSAGGATYGYTF.

The chain has TRBV6-5 and TRBJ1-1, with D maybe TRBD1 (5 bases). The V end was cut by 6 bases, the J end by 4 bases, with 12 bases between. Germline V CDR1 and CDR2: MNHEY, SVGAGI. This CDR3 contains 13 residues. Written as DNA, the CDR3 is TGTGCCAGCAGACGGTTGGGGGGCACTGAAGCTTTCTTT. Encoded protein: CASRRLGGTEAFF.

About this clonotype itself: The junction does not match germline at one end; this may be a read error. The chain carries TRBV5-1 and TRBJ1-2; D might be TRBD1 (5 bases). CDR3 length: 14 amino acids. Germline V gives CDR1 SGHRS, CDR2 YFSETQ. The CDR3 here is CASSLARGFEVYTF. Written as DNA, the CDR3 is TGCGCCAGCAGCTTGGCACGGGGGTTCGAAGTCTACACATTC.

This clonotype was seen a handful of times. The J gene is TRBJ1-6, the V gene TRBV5-5, with TRBD1 as a possible D gene (6 bases). Germline-derived CDR1 and CDR2 are SGHKS and YYEKEE (reference sequence). This CDR3 region has 16 residues. V lost 0 bases and J 12 bases, leaving 19 bases between the germline ends. CDR3: CASSLGTQGSLRPLHF. Written as DNA, the CDR3 is TGTGCCAGCAGCTTGGGGACCCAGGGGTCCCTTCGACCCCTCCACTTT.

This clonotype was seen ten or more times. The genes are TRBV5-1 and TRBJ2-5, with unresolved D. The CDR3 sequence is 14 residues long. Germline lookup yields CDR1 SGHRS and CDR2 YFSETQ. Trimming removed 0 bases from V and 5 bases from J, with 11 bases in between. Here the CDR3 reads CASSLEGYRETQYF. In DNA form, the CDR3 reads TGCGCCAGCAGCTTGGAAGGGTATCGCGAGACCCAGTACTTC.

The rearrangement links TRBV6-4 to TRBJ1-6; D ambiguous. Germline CDR1 reads MRHNA; CDR2 reads SNTAGT. The V gene lost 6 bases and the J gene lost 6 bases, with 12 bases spanning the gap. The CDR3 is made up of 14 amino acids. Here the CDR3 reads CASSQIGSNSPLHF. Written as DNA, the CDR3 is TGTGCCAGCAGCCAAATCGGGAGTAATTCACCCCTCCACTTT.

The chain combines TRBV7-2 with TRBJ2-5; D is unclear. Trimming shortened V by 9 bases and J by 5 bases, and 16 bases separated the two germline ends. CDR3 length: 13 residues. Germline CDR1 and CDR2: SGHTA and FQGNSA. CDR3 sequence (DNA): TGTGCCAGTACCGGTACGATCCTTGAGACCCAGTACTTC. It encodes CASTGTILETQYF.

V is TRBV19 and J is TRBJ1-2, with a possible D match to TRBD1 (6 bases). CDR1 LNHDA and CDR2 SQIVND come from the germline V gene (reference sequence). V gave up 10 bases and J gave up 4 bases, with 19 bases separating them. This CDR3 region has 14 residues. The CDR3 region has the DNA TGTGCCACGAACAGAGAGACAGGTAGCTATGGCTACACCTTC. It is translated as CATNRETGSYGYTF.